One and the same sample provided the 2 T cell receptor beta chains below, sequenced in a study of human T cells and chemical hapten exposure. Stated treatment: therapeutic diphenylcyclopropenone sensitization with weekly scalp DPC. Each cDNA molecule in the library carried unique molecular identifiers. One entry per CDR3 protein, called by TCRdb with MiXCR from the reads. The table records about 300 distinct CDR3 sequences, roughly 96% of them present only once. The source was whole blood, collected before DPC sensitization or 2, 6, or about 24 weeks after (not recorded which). These receptors were obtained from an adult with alopecia areata. Some clones in this sample may be carry-over from other donors' samples. This table probably holds off-target reads from a library built for another chain.

This clonotype was counted a single time. The chain employs TRBV2 and TRBJ1-1, with D perhaps TRBD1 (5 bases). The germline V gene has CDR1 SNHLY and CDR2 FYNNEI. The CDR3 runs 12 residues. V was trimmed by 4 bases and J by 7 bases, leaving 10 bases between them. In nucleotides, the CDR3 is TGTGCCAGCAGTGGAAGGGGTGTTGAAGCTTTCTTT. Translation: CASSGRGVEAFF.

The chain carries TRBV5-4 and TRBJ1-1, with TRBD1 matching over 8 bases. The CDR3 contains 13 residues. Germline values: CDR1 SGHNT, CDR2 YYREEE (reference sequence). V trimming: 4 bases; J trimming: 3 bases; junction bases outside the gene matches: 2. CDR3 protein: CASSQGADTEAFF. CDR3 DNA: TGTGCCAGCAGCCAGGGGGCCGACACTGAAGCTTTCTTT.